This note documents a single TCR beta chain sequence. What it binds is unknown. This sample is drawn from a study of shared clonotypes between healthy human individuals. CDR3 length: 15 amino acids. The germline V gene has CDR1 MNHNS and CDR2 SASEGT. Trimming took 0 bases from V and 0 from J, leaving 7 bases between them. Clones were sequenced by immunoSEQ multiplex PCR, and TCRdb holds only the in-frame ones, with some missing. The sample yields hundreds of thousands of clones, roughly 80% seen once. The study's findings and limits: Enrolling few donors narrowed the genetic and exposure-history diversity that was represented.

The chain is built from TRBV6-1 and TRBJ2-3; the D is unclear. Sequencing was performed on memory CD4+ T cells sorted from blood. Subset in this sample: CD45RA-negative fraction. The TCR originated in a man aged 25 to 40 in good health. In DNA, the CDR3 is TGTGCCAGCAGTGAAGCGTACGGTAGCACAGATACGCAGTATTTT. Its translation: CASSEAYGSTDTQYF.